These T cell receptor beta chains were read from a single sample in a study of beta chain features in type 1 diabetes. Here immunoSEQ multiplex PCR was the method, and the copy in TCRdb shows in-frame clones only, minus some. This table has tens of thousands of clones, around three fifths appearing once. The material sequenced was Tregs from blood. The receptors here all came from a young woman in good health. Each CDR3 is given with its conserved first and last residue. A D gene is named only where the DNA matches it firmly. Only some rows state a clone size, as once, few, many or a class for expanded clones.

abundance: -; d_gene: TRBD2; j_gene: TRBJ2-7; v_gene: TRBV18; CDR3nt: TGTGCCAGCTCACCACCTAGCGGGACGTACGAGCAGTACTTC; CDR3aa: CASSPPSGTYEQYF
abundance: -; d_gene: TRBD2; j_gene: TRBJ2-7; v_gene: TRBV7-2; CDR3nt: TGTGCCAGCAGCACATCAGGACTAGCAGGCGACGAGCAGTACTTC; CDR3aa: CASSTSGLAGDEQYF
abundance: few; d_gene: TRBD1; j_gene: TRBJ1-1; v_gene: TRBV27; CDR3nt: TGTGCCAGCAGTACCGACAGGGGTTACACTGAAGCTTTCTTT; CDR3aa: CASSTDRGYTEAFF
abundance: -; d_gene: TRBD2; j_gene: TRBJ2-1; v_gene: TRBV6-5; CDR3nt: TGTGCCAGCAGTTTTAGCGGGGGGGCCTACAATGAGCAGTTCTTC; CDR3aa: CASSFSGGAYNEQFF
abundance: -; d_gene: -; j_gene: TRBJ2-7; v_gene: TRBV6-6; CDR3nt: TGTGCCAGCAGTTACGTTGACACCTACGAGCAGTACTTC; CDR3aa: CASSYVDTYEQYF
abundance: -; d_gene: TRBD2; j_gene: TRBJ2-2; v_gene: TRBV7-3; CDR3nt: TGTGCCAGCAGCTCGGGGGGAAGGGAGCTGTTTTTT; CDR3aa: CASSSGGRELFF
abundance: -; d_gene: -; j_gene: TRBJ1-2; v_gene: TRBV5-4; CDR3nt: TGTGCCAGCAGCTCGCAAAAGGGACACGGCTACACCTTC; CDR3aa: CASSSQKGHGYTF
abundance: few; d_gene: TRBD2; j_gene: TRBJ2-1; v_gene: TRBV5-1; CDR3nt: TGCGCCAGCAGCTTTGGACCGGGAGGAGGAAATGAGCAGTTCTTC; CDR3aa: CASSFGPGGGNEQFF
abundance: -; d_gene: -; j_gene: TRBJ2-5; v_gene: TRBV5-1; CDR3nt: TGCGCCAGCAGCTTGGGTGAGGAGACCCAGTACTTC; CDR3aa: CASSLGEETQYF
abundance: -; d_gene: -; j_gene: TRBJ2-7; v_gene: TRBV25-1; CDR3nt: TGTGCCACGCAGGTCCTGTACGAGCAGTACTTC; CDR3aa: CATQVLYEQYF
abundance: few; d_gene: -; j_gene: TRBJ2-7; v_gene: TRBV13; CDR3nt: TGTGCCAGCAGCCCGACAGCATTCTATACGGAGCAGTACTTC; CDR3aa: CASSPTAFYTEQYF
abundance: -; d_gene: TRBD1; j_gene: TRBJ1-2; v_gene: TRBV10-3; CDR3nt: TGTGCCATCAACTCACAGGGGGGCAACTATGGCTACACCTTC; CDR3aa: CAINSQGGNYGYTF
abundance: -; d_gene: -; j_gene: TRBJ2-5; v_gene: TRBV5-1; CDR3nt: TGCGCCAGCAACCAACAGGGAGGGGAGACCCAGTACTTC; CDR3aa: CASNQQGGETQYF
abundance: -; d_gene: TRBD1; j_gene: TRBJ1-2; v_gene: TRBV7-2; CDR3nt: TGTGCCAGCAGCTCGATGACAGGGGCAGGATATGGCTACACCTTC; CDR3aa: CASSSMTGAGYGYTF
abundance: -; d_gene: TRBD1; j_gene: TRBJ2-5; v_gene: TRBV18; CDR3nt: TGTGCCAGCTCTAAGGGACAGGGGAACCAAGAGACCCAGTACTTC; CDR3aa: CASSKGQGNQETQYF
abundance: -; d_gene: -; j_gene: TRBJ2-1; v_gene: TRBV6-1; CDR3nt: TGTGCCAGCAGTGAAGCTAGCGTTCAGCAGTTCTTC; CDR3aa: CASSEASVQQFF
abundance: -; d_gene: TRBD2; j_gene: TRBJ2-5; v_gene: TRBV18; CDR3nt: TGTGCCAGCTCACCACCAGGACTAGAGGGCGAGACCCAGTACTTC; CDR3aa: CASSPPGLEGETQYF
abundance: -; d_gene: TRBD2; j_gene: TRBJ2-1; v_gene: TRBV19; CDR3nt: TGTGCCAGTACGCCAGGACTAGCGTTAGTCTACAATGAGCAGTTCTTC; CDR3aa: CASTPGLALVYNEQFF
abundance: -; d_gene: TRBD1; j_gene: TRBJ2-1; v_gene: TRBV9; CDR3nt: TGTGCCAGCAGCGTGGGGTCACAGGGGTACAATGAGCAGTTCTTC; CDR3aa: CASSVGSQGYNEQFF
abundance: -; d_gene: -; j_gene: TRBJ1-5; v_gene: TRBV2; CDR3nt: TGTGCCAGCAGGTCCCCGGGTAGCAATCAGCCCCAGCATTTT; CDR3aa: CASRSPGSNQPQHF
abundance: -; d_gene: -; j_gene: TRBJ1-5; v_gene: TRBV19; CDR3nt: TGTGCCAGTAGTATTCCGGCCGGGGGGAGCAATCAGCCCCAGCATTTT; CDR3aa: CASSIPAGGSNQPQHF
abundance: -; d_gene: TRBD2; j_gene: TRBJ2-5; v_gene: TRBV19; CDR3nt: TGTGCCAGTAGTACGGCTAGCGGGACCCAGTACTTC; CDR3aa: CASSTASGTQYF
abundance: -; d_gene: -; j_gene: TRBJ2-5; v_gene: TRBV1; CDR3nt: TGCACCAGCAGCCAAGCACGACTAGCGAAAGAGACCCAGTACTTC; CDR3aa: CTSSQARLAKETQYF
abundance: -; d_gene: -; j_gene: TRBJ2-7; v_gene: TRBV7-2; CDR3nt: TGTGCCAGCAGCTTAGCTTTAACCCCAGGGGCCGCGTTCTCCTACGAGCAGTGCTTC; CDR3aa: CASSLALTPGAAFSYEQCF
abundance: few; d_gene: TRBD1; j_gene: TRBJ2-1; v_gene: TRBV19; CDR3nt: TGTGCCAGTAGTGCATATCAACAGGGGCTGGGGGTGAATGAGCAGTTCTTC; CDR3aa: CASSAYQQGLGVNEQFF
abundance: -; d_gene: TRBD2; j_gene: TRBJ2-3; v_gene: TRBV5-1; CDR3nt: TGCGCCAGCAGCCTGCGACTAGCGGGGGGGCTTAGCACAGATACGCAGTATTTT; CDR3aa: CASSLRLAGGLSTDTQYF
abundance: few; d_gene: TRBD2; j_gene: TRBJ2-2; v_gene: TRBV6-6; CDR3nt: TGTGCCACCTCTGAAAGCGGGGTCCCCGGGGAGCTGTTTTTT; CDR3aa: CATSESGVPGELFF
abundance: -; d_gene: -; j_gene: TRBJ1-1; v_gene: TRBV7-8; CDR3nt: TGTGCCAGCAGCCTAGGGGAGTCTGAAGCTTTCTTT; CDR3aa: CASSLGESEAFF
abundance: -; d_gene: TRBD2; j_gene: TRBJ2-1; v_gene: TRBV28; CDR3nt: TGTGCCAGCAGTACCGGACTAGCGGGGGATGAGCAGTTCTTC; CDR3aa: CASSTGLAGDEQFF
abundance: few; d_gene: -; j_gene: TRBJ1-1; v_gene: TRBV9; CDR3nt: TGTGCCAGCAGCCCAACCACAGAAATATCTGAAGCTTTCTTT; CDR3aa: CASSPTTEISEAFF
abundance: few; d_gene: TRBD2; j_gene: TRBJ2-7; v_gene: TRBV27; CDR3nt: TGTGCCAGCAGTTCGGGACTAGCGGGAGGGTACGAGCAGTACTTC; CDR3aa: CASSSGLAGGYEQYF
abundance: once; d_gene: TRBD2; j_gene: TRBJ2-3; v_gene: TRBV5-1; CDR3nt: TGCGCCAGCAGCTCGACTAGCGGCACAGATACGCAGTATTTT; CDR3aa: CASSSTSGTDTQYF
abundance: -; d_gene: TRBD2; j_gene: TRBJ2-2; v_gene: TRBV18; CDR3nt: TGTGCCAGCTCACCGCCGACTAGCGGGGGCACCGGGGAGCTGTTTTTT; CDR3aa: CASSPPTSGGTGELFF
abundance: -; d_gene: TRBD2; j_gene: TRBJ2-7; v_gene: TRBV5-1; CDR3nt: TGCGCCAGCAGCTTGGCGGCTAGCGGGTACGAGCAGTACTTC; CDR3aa: CASSLAASGYEQYF
abundance: few; d_gene: -; j_gene: TRBJ1-6; v_gene: TRBV18; CDR3nt: TGTGCCAGCTCACCAGACCCCGCCGGGGAATATAATTCACCCCTCCACTTT; CDR3aa: CASSPDPAGEYNSPLHF
abundance: few; d_gene: TRBD2; j_gene: TRBJ2-1; v_gene: TRBV11-2; CDR3nt: TGTGCCAGCAGCCCTAGGACTAGCGGGGGTGCCCAGTTCTTC; CDR3aa: CASSPRTSGGAQFF
abundance: -; d_gene: TRBD2; j_gene: TRBJ2-1; v_gene: TRBV4-2; CDR3nt: TGTGCCAGCAGCCAAGTCGATCCGGGACTAGGGGTACTTAGCTCCTACAATGAGCAGTTCTTC; CDR3aa: CASSQVDPGLGVLSSYNEQFF
abundance: few; d_gene: TRBD1; j_gene: TRBJ1-1; v_gene: TRBV5-1; CDR3nt: TGCGCCAGCAGCTGGGGAGAGACAGGGGGAGCTTTCTTT; CDR3aa: CASSWGETGGAFF
abundance: -; d_gene: TRBD1; j_gene: TRBJ2-3; v_gene: TRBV5-1; CDR3nt: TGCGCCAGCAGCCGAGGGGGACAGGGCACAGATACGCAGTATTTT; CDR3aa: CASSRGGQGTDTQYF
abundance: -; d_gene: TRBD1; j_gene: TRBJ1-2; v_gene: TRBV9; CDR3nt: TGTGCCAGCAGCGTCGAACAGGGGGCGCGTGGCTACACCTTC; CDR3aa: CASSVEQGARGYTF
abundance: -; d_gene: TRBD1; j_gene: TRBJ1-2; v_gene: TRBV30; CDR3nt: TGTGCCTGGAGTATGTTCGGACAGGTCTTTGATGGCTACACCTTC; CDR3aa: CAWSMFGQVFDGYTF
abundance: -; d_gene: TRBD2; j_gene: TRBJ2-2; v_gene: TRBV19; CDR3nt: TGTGCCAGTAGTACTAGCGGGAGCTCCGGGGAGCTGTTTTTT; CDR3aa: CASSTSGSSGELFF
abundance: -; d_gene: -; j_gene: TRBJ2-2; v_gene: TRBV6-5; CDR3nt: TGTGCCACCTCAGGGGGGACCGGGGAGCTGTTTTTT; CDR3aa: CATSGGTGELFF
abundance: -; d_gene: TRBD2; j_gene: TRBJ2-3; v_gene: TRBV19; CDR3nt: TGTGCCAGTAGTACATCCGGGACTAGCGTCAGGGTCACAGATACGCAGTATTTT; CDR3aa: CASSTSGTSVRVTDTQYF
abundance: -; d_gene: -; j_gene: TRBJ2-4; v_gene: TRBV7-8; CDR3nt: TGTGCCAGCAGCCCGGGGGCCAAAAACATTCAGTACTTC; CDR3aa: CASSPGAKNIQYF
abundance: -; d_gene: TRBD2; j_gene: TRBJ2-3; v_gene: TRBV4-1; CDR3nt: TGCGCCAGCAGCCAACAAGCAGGGACTAGCGGGGGGGCCCCAGATACGCAGTATTTT; CDR3aa: CASSQQAGTSGGAPDTQYF
abundance: -; d_gene: TRBD2; j_gene: TRBJ2-6; v_gene: TRBV5-1; CDR3nt: TGCGCCAGCAGCTCCGTGGCAGCGGGGTCTGGGGCCAACGTCCTGACTTTC; CDR3aa: CASSSVAAGSGANVLTF
abundance: -; d_gene: -; j_gene: TRBJ1-1; v_gene: TRBV6-6; CDR3nt: TGTGCCAGCAGTTGGGAGGGTTCTGGCACTGAAGCTTTCTTT; CDR3aa: CASSWEGSGTEAFF
abundance: -; d_gene: -; j_gene: TRBJ1-4; v_gene: TRBV7-2; CDR3nt: TGTGCCAGCAGCTTAGCTAGGCAGGGGAGTGAAAAACTGTTTTTT; CDR3aa: CASSLARQGSEKLFF
abundance: -; d_gene: TRBD1; j_gene: TRBJ1-4; v_gene: TRBV2; CDR3nt: TGTGCCAGCAGTAGACAGGGGGGCAGTGAAAAACTGTTTTTT; CDR3aa: CASSRQGGSEKLFF
abundance: few; d_gene: -; j_gene: TRBJ2-5; v_gene: TRBV6-5; CDR3nt: TGTGCCAGCAGTCGTGCAGGGGACCAAGAGACCCAGTACTTC; CDR3aa: CASSRAGDQETQYF
abundance: many; d_gene: TRBD1; j_gene: TRBJ2-3; v_gene: TRBV7-3; CDR3nt: TGTGCCAGCAGCCCCCAAGGGGGCGGTACGCAGTATTTT; CDR3aa: CASSPQGGGTQYF
abundance: once; d_gene: -; j_gene: TRBJ1-2; v_gene: TRBV10-3; CDR3nt: TGTGCCATCACTGCCAATCTAGAGGTAGTCTATGGCTACACCTTC; CDR3aa: CAITANLEVVYGYTF